Reported below is one TCR beta chain. Trimming removed 6 bases at V and 0 bases at J, with 12 bases between. Per germline, CDR1 DFQATT and CDR2 SNEGSKA (reference sequence). CDR3 size: 14 residues. The sample originates from a study of T cells after yellow fever vaccination. TCRdb reprocessed the 5' RACE reads via MiXCR and lists one record per CDR3 protein. The table has 510,000 or so distinct CDR3 sequences, around 21% seen once; the top ten hold around 15%. The source was PBMCs, collected 15 days after the yellow fever booster vaccination. The chain joins TRBV20-1 to TRBJ2-1; D might be TRBD1 (5 bases). This sequence was found in a man aged 30-40 years who received the YFV17D yellow fever vaccine. CDR3 residues: CSARERTSYNEQFF. The CDR3 bases are TGCAGTGCCAGGGAAAGGACCTCCTACAATGAGCAGTTCTTC.